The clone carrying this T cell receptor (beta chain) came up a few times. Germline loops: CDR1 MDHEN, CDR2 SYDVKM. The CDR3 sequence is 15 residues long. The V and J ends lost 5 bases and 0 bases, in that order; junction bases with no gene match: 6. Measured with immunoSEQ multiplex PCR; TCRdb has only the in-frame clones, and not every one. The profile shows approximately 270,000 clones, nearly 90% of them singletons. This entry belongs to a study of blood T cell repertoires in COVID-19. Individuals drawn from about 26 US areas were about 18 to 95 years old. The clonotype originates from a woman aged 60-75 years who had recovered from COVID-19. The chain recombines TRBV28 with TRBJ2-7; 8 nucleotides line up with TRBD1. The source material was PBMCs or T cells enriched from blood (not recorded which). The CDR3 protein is CASSDRGLSSYEQYF. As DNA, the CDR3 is TGTGCCAGCAGTGACAGGGGCCTAAGCTCCTACGAGCAGTACTTC.